These 20 T cell receptor beta chains were sequenced from one sample in a study of cytomegalovirus exposure and HLA in healthy donors (dated 2017 in TCRdb). Library preparation used the immunoSEQ multiplex PCR assay. The multiplex PCR relied on a mix of 60 forward primers for TCR Vbeta segments and 13 reverse primers for TCR Jbeta segments. TCRdb took over this immuneACCESS table, retaining in-frame rearrangements with V and J assigned. Such tables are incomplete; in checked studies, under half of the missing clones stem from an unresolved V gene, and the remainder is unexplained. The table for this sample lists about 200,000 clones; 86% of them were counted only once. Roughly 0.32% of the sample goes to the ten largest clones. The sample taken for sequencing was PBMCs. The source of these receptors is a woman aged 25-40 years in good health and CMV-seronegative.

The CDR3 bases are TGTGCCAGCAGGCCGACAGGGGCGCACACAGATACGCAGTATTTT. Protein: CASRPTGAHTDTQYF. J is TRBJ2-3 and V is TRBV6-4; TRBD1 aligns across 8 bases. This CDR3 has 15 residues. The J segment lost 2 bases and the V segment lost 6 bases, leaving 7 bases of the junction unmatched. Germline values: CDR1 MRHNA, CDR2 SNTAGT.

The V gene is TRBV5-4, the J gene TRBJ2-1; 13 nucleotides match TRBD2. The J segment lost 8 bases and the V segment lost 4 bases, leaving 6 bases of the junction unmatched. Looked up from germline, CDR1 is SGHNT and CDR2 is YYREEE (reference sequence). This CDR3 has 15 amino acids. The CDR3 nucleotides are TGTGCCAGCAGCATGACTAGCGGGAGGAGGCATGAGCAGTTCTTC. It encodes CASSMTSGRRHEQFF.

The chain combines TRBV10-2 with TRBJ2-7; possible D gene TRBD2, 5 bases. V shed 7 bases and J shed 4 bases, with 14 bases lying between them. The CDR3 consists of 13 residues. Germline V gene sequence: CDR1 WSHSY, CDR2 SAAADI. This CDR3 is CASTASRGYEQYF. CDR3 nucleotide sequence: TGCGCCAGCACGGCTAGTAGAGGGTACGAGCAGTACTTC.

The V call is TRBV29-1, the J call TRBJ1-4, with TRBD1 identical over 11 bases. With 7 bases clipped from V and 7 bases from J, the junction kept 8 bases outside the gene matches. CDR3 size: 14 residues. Germline values: CDR1 SQVTM, CDR2 ANQGSEA. The DNA for the CDR3 is TGCAGCGCCTCCCCGGGACAGGGGGTTGAAAAACTGTTTTTT. Protein: CSASPGQGVEKLFF.

The chain uses TRBV6-1 and TRBJ1-2, with 7 bases aligning to TRBD1. This CDR3 contains 15 residues. V shed 5 bases, J shed 4 bases, and the junction held 10 bases outside the gene matches. CDR1 is MNHNS and CDR2 is SASEGT in the germline V gene. The CDR3 nucleotides read TGTGCCAGCAGTTCAACTATGACAGGGAGCTATGGCTACACCTTC. Translation gives CASSSTMTGSYGYTF.

Regarding this clone: The sample carries other DNA sequences with the same CDR3. This rearrangement joins TRBV2 to TRBJ2-6, with D hard to call. In germline, CDR1 is SNHLY, CDR2 FYNNEI. The CDR3 spans 14 residues. V was pared by 6 bases and J by 0 bases, with 6 bases between. For the CDR3, the DNA is TGTGCCAGCAGCGAGAGCTCTGGGGCCAACGTCCTGACTTTC. This encodes CASSESSGANVLTF.

The rearrangement joins TRBV7-2 to TRBJ1-1; D is undetermined. V dropped 4 bases and J dropped 6 bases, with 9 bases sitting between them. The CDR3 extends over 12 amino acids. Germline V gene sequence: CDR1 SGHTA, CDR2 FQGNSA. This CDR3 is CASSSTGAEAFF. The CDR3 region has the DNA TGTGCCAGCAGCTCGACGGGTGCTGAAGCTTTCTTT. The entire variable domain, with the rest obtained from reference TRBV7-2 and TRBJ1-1, is as follows: GAGVSQSPSNKVTEKGKDVELRCDPISGHTALYWYRQSLGQGLEFLIYFQGNSAPDKSGLPSDRFSAERTGGSVSTLTIQRTQQEDSAVYLCASSSTGAEAFFGQGTRLTVV.

The rearrangement links TRBV4-2 to TRBJ1-4, with D possibly TRBD1 on 6 matching bases. The V end was cut by 4 bases, the J end by 0 bases, with 27 bases between. The CDR3 spans 21 residues. The germline V gene encodes CDR1 LGHNA and CDR2 YNFKEQ. CDR3 amino acids: CASSRLDRIGRWTATNEKLFF. Written as DNA, the CDR3 is TGTGCCAGCAGCCGACTCGACAGGATAGGGAGATGGACCGCAACTAATGAAAAACTGTTTTTT.

This clone was counted between two and nine times. This chain connects TRBV6-1 to TRBJ1-1; 8 bases are shared with TRBD1. Germline V gene lookup returns CDR1 MNHNS and CDR2 SASEGT. V lost 8 bases, J lost 5 bases, and 7 bases stayed unmatched. This CDR3 has 13 amino acids. The CDR3 bases are TGTGCCAGCGGCGAGACAGGGGTTACTGAAGCTTTCTTT. It encodes CASGETGVTEAFF.

This chain connects TRBV5-1 to TRBJ2-6; D is perhaps TRBD1 (5 bases). The CDR3 consists of 15 residues. V was clipped by 0 bases and J by 4 bases, with 8 bases between them. CDR1 and CDR2 (germline): SGHRS, YFSETQ. DNA for the CDR3: TGCGCCAGCAGCTTGGCAGGGTGGGGGGCCAACGTCCTGACTTTC. Protein product: CASSLAGWGANVLTF.

The V and J genes are TRBV29-1 and TRBJ2-7, with D maybe TRBD1 (6 bases). This CDR3 spans 11 amino acids. Trimming pared 5 bases from V and 2 bases from J, leaving 7 bases between. Germline V gene sequence: CDR1 SQVTM, CDR2 ANQGSEA. Written as DNA, the CDR3 is TGCAGCGTTAGGGGGACCTACGAGCAGTACTTC. It specifies CSVRGTYEQYF.

This chain uses TRBV30 with TRBJ2-5; perhaps TRBD2 as D (6 bases). Trimming took 4 bases from V and 3 from J, leaving 15 bases between them. The germline gives CDR1 GTSNPN, CDR2 SVGIG (reference sequence). This CDR3 region has 14 residues. The CDR3 spells CAWTKGLTEETQYF. The DNA for the CDR3 is TGTGCCTGGACGAAGGGACTCACAGAAGAGACCCAGTACTTC. Drawing the rest from reference TRBV30 and TRBJ2-5, the complete variable domain is SQTIHQWPATLVQPVGSPLSLECTVEGTSNPNLYWYRQAAGRGLQLLFYSVGIGQISSEVPQNLSASRPQDRQFILSSKKLLLSDSGFYLCAWTKGLTEETQYFGPGTRLLVL.

This chain connects TRBV28 to TRBJ1-5; D is undetermined. This CDR3 contains 14 residues. Trimming took off 6 bases at V and 0 bases at J, with 9 bases between the two ends. Germline-derived CDR1 and CDR2 are MDHEN and SYDVKM. This CDR3 reads CASSPGLSNQPQHF. The DNA for the CDR3 is TGTGCCAGCAGCCCTGGACTTAGCAATCAGCCCCAGCATTTT.

The CDR3 sequence: CASSSARGTEAFF. The CDR3 bases are TGTGCCAGCAGCTCGGCCAGGGGGACCGAAGCTTTCTTT. The chain has TRBV7-3 and TRBJ1-1, with TRBD1 matching 7 bases. The CDR3 consists of 13 residues. CDR1 and CDR2 from the germline V gene are SGHTA and FQGTGA. V lost 4 bases to trimming and J lost 8 bases; unmatched junction nucleotides: 7.

This rearrangement joins TRBV7-8 to TRBJ2-5, with 10 positions matching TRBD2. J gave up 2 bases and V 4 bases, and 1 base lay outside the gene matches. The CDR3 is 14 residues long. Per germline, CDR1 SGHVS and CDR2 FQNEAQ. DNA for the CDR3: TGTGCCAGCAGCTGGACTAGCGGTCAAGAGACCCAGTACTTC. This gives the protein CASSWTSGQETQYF.

This chain connects TRBV15 to TRBJ2-3; 7 bases line up with TRBD2. V shed 7 bases and J 2 bases; nucleotides not matched to a gene: 9. The CDR3 runs to 15 residues. Germline values: CDR1 LNHNV, CDR2 YYDKDF (reference sequence). The CDR3 spells CATTRGDGNTDTQYF. Written as DNA, the CDR3 is TGTGCCACCACTCGGGGGGACGGAAACACAGATACGCAGTATTTT.

The V gene is TRBV28, the J gene TRBJ1-3, with 7 positions matching TRBD1. Germline assignment: CDR1 MDHEN and CDR2 SYDVKM. The J segment lost 3 bases and the V segment lost 5 bases, leaving 7 bases of the junction unmatched. CDR3 size: 15 residues. The CDR3 region is CASSPPTGNGNTIYF. DNA for the CDR3: TGTGCCAGCAGTCCCCCGACAGGGAATGGAAACACCATATATTTT.

The DNA for the CDR3 is TGTGCCATCAGGGGGGACACCCAAAACATTCAGTACTTC. The encoded protein is CAIRGDTQNIQYF. The J gene is TRBJ2-4, the V gene TRBV10-3; D perhaps matches TRBD1 (6 bases). Germline V CDR1 and CDR2: ENHRY, SYGVKD. CDR3 length: 13 amino acids. Trimming stripped 6 bases from V and 5 bases from J, with 11 bases between.

The V call is TRBV6-1, the J call TRBJ2-4; weak D call: TRBD2 (6 bases). This CDR3 region has 13 residues. The V end lost 2 bases, the J end lost 7 bases, and 9 bases lay between the germline ends. CDR1 is MNHNS and CDR2 is SASEGT in the germline V gene. DNA of the CDR3: TGTGCCAGCAGTGAAACGGGACTGAACATTCAGTACTTC. Translated: CASSETGLNIQYF.

The rearrangement joins TRBV7-9 to TRBJ2-1; possibly TRBD1 for D (6 bases). V gave up 8 bases and J gave up 7 bases, with 18 bases separating them. This CDR3 has 14 residues. The germline gives CDR1 SEHNR, CDR2 FQNEAQ (reference sequence). This chain's CDR3 is CASSVGVRGNEQFF. The CDR3 nucleotides are TGTGCCAGCTCCGTGGGGGTGAGGGGGAATGAGCAGTTCTTC.